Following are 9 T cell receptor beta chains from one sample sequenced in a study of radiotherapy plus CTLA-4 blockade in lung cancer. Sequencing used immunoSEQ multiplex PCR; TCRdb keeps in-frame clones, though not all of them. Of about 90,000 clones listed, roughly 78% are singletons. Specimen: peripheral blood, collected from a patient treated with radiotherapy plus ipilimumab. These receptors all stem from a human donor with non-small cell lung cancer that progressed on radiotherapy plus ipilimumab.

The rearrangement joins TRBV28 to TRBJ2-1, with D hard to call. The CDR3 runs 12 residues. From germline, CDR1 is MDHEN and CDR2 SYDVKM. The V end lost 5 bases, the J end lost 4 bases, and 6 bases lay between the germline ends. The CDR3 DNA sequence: TGTGCCAGCAGTGCGTCGTACAATGAGCAGTTCTTC. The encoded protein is CASSASYNEQFF.

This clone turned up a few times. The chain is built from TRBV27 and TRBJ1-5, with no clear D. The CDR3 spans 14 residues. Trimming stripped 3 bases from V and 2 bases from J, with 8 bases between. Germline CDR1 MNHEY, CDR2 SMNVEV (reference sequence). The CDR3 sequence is CASSFLTGNQPQHF. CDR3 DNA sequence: TGTGCCAGCAGTTTCTTGACGGGCAATCAGCCCCAGCATTTT.

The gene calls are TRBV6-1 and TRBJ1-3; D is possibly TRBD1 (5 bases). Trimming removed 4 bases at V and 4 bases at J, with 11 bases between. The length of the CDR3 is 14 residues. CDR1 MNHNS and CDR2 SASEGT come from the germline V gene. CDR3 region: CASSGQSAGNTIYF. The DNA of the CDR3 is TGTGCCAGCAGTGGACAGTCAGCAGGAAACACCATATATTTT.

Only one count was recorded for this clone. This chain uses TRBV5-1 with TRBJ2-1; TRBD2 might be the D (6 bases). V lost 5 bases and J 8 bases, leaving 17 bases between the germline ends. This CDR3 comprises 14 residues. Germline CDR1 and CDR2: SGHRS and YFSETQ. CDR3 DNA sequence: TGCGCCAGCAGGGGTACCCGGGAGTTCGATGAGCAGTTCTTC. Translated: CASRGTREFDEQFF.

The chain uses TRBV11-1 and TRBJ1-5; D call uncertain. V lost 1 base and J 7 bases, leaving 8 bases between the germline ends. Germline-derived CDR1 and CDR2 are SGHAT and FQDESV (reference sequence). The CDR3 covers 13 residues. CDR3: CASSLEAGQPQHF. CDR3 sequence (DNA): TGTGCCAGCAGCTTAGAGGCGGGGCAGCCCCAGCATTTT.

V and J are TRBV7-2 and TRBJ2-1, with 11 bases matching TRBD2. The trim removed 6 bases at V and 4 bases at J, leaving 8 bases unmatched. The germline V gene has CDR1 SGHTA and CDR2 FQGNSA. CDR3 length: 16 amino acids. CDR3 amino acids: CASSPGTSGPYNEQFF. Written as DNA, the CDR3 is TGTGCCAGCAGTCCAGGGACTAGCGGACCTTACAATGAGCAGTTCTTC.

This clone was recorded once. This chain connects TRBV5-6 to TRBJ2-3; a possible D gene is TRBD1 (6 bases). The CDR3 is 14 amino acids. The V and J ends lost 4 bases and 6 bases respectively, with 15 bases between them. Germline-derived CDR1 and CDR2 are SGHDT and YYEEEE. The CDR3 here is CASSLGHLRDTQYF. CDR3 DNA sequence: TGTGCCAGCAGCCTGGGACATCTCCGGGATACGCAGTATTTT. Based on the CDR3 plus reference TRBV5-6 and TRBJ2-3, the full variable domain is DAGVTQSPTHLIKTRGQQVTLRCSPKSGHDTVSWYQQALGQGPQFIFQYYEEEERQRGNFPDRFSGHQFPNYSSELNVNALLLGDSALYLCASSLGHLRDTQYFGPGTRLTVL.

The CDR3 reads CASSSSGLAALEQYF. The CDR3 DNA reads as TGTGCCAGCAGCTCTTCGGGACTAGCGGCCCTCGAGCAGTACTTC. The J gene is TRBJ2-7, the V gene TRBV21-1; the table names TRBD2, a call not compared with the DNA. TRBV21-1 is listed as a pseudogene. The CDR3 contains 15 residues.

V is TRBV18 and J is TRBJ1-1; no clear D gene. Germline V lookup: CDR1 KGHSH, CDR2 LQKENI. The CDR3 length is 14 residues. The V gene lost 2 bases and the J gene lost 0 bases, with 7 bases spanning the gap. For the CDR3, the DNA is TGTGCCAGCTCACCAGTGACACTGAACACTGAAGCTTTCTTT. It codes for CASSPVTLNTEAFF.